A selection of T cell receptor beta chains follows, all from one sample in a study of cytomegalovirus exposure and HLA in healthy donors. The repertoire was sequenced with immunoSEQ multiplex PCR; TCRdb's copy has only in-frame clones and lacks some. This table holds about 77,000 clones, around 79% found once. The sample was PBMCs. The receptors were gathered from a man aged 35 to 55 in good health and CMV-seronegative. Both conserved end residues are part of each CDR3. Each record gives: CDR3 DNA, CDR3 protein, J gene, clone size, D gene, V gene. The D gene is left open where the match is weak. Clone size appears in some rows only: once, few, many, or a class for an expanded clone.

TGTGCCAGCAGCCAAGTCAGGGGGAGAAAGAACAATGAGCAGTTCTTC,CASSQVRGRKNNEQFF,TRBJ2-1,NA,TRBD1,TRBV4-2
TGTGCCAGCAGCTTAGTCGGGACTAGCGGTTACGAGCAGTACTTC,CASSLVGTSGYEQYF,TRBJ2-7,few,TRBD2,TRBV7-9
TGCGCCAGCAGGGGCCCCCTTAAGAACACTGAAGCTTTCTTT,CASRGPLKNTEAFF,TRBJ1-1,NA,NA,TRBV4-1
TGTGCCAGCAGTTTTCCCCATTCGAGGGAGCAGTACTTC,CASSFPHSREQYF,TRBJ2-7,NA,NA,TRBV28
TGTGCCTGGAGACCCTCCGGGACAGGGGTTTCTGAAAAACTGTTTTTT,CAWRPSGTGVSEKLFF,TRBJ1-4,NA,TRBD1,TRBV30
TGCAGCGGGGGAACAGACAGAGACACCGGGGAGCTGTTTTTT,CSGGTDRDTGELFF,TRBJ2-2,NA,NA,TRBV29-1
TGTGCCAGCAGCTTGGTCGGGACAGTGGCCGGGGAGCTGTTTTTT,CASSLVGTVAGELFF,TRBJ2-2,NA,TRBD1,TRBV7-8
TGTGCCAGCAGCTTCGGACTATCGGCAGATACGCAGTATTTT,CASSFGLSADTQYF,TRBJ2-3,NA,NA,TRBV5-6
TGTGCCAGCAGTGAAAGAGGTCCAGATACGCAGTATTTT,CASSERGPDTQYF,TRBJ2-3,NA,NA,TRBV2
TGTGCTCGGCAGGGCCAAAGACACCCCTATGGCTACACCTTC,CARQGQRHPYGYTF,TRBJ1-2,NA,NA,TRBV2
TGTGCCAGCAGTCAGACTAGCGGGAGAATAACTGAGCAGTTCTTC,CASSQTSGRITEQFF,TRBJ2-1,NA,TRBD2,TRBV6-5
TGTGCCAGCAGTGATTGGGCAGAAGAGACCCAGTACTTC,CASSDWAEETQYF,TRBJ2-5,NA,NA,TRBV2
TGTGCCAGCAACATACTAACGGGACAGGGGAACGAGCAGTACTTC,CASNILTGQGNEQYF,TRBJ2-7,NA,TRBD1,TRBV28
TGTGCCAGCAGCTTGGCCGGGATCTGGGAGACCCAGTACTTC,CASSLAGIWETQYF,TRBJ2-5,NA,NA,TRBV7-9
TGTGCCAGCTCACTTGAGGAAGGAAACACCATATATTTT,CASSLEEGNTIYF,TRBJ1-3,NA,NA,TRBV18
TGTGCCAGCAGTGGGGCTGGCAGGGGCTCCTACGAGCAGTACTTC,CASSGAGRGSYEQYF,TRBJ2-7,NA,NA,TRBV2
TGTGCCAGCAGTTACTCGCGGGGATACGAGCAGTACTTC,CASSYSRGYEQYF,TRBJ2-7,NA,NA,TRBV6-5
TGTGCCAGCAGTGAATTCCAGGGAAATCAGCCCCAGCATTTT,CASSEFQGNQPQHF,TRBJ1-5,NA,NA,TRBV2
TGTGCCAGTAGTAGTAGCAGAAGCGGGAGGCTCGCAGATACGCAGTATTTT,CASSSSRSGRLADTQYF,TRBJ2-3,NA,TRBD2,TRBV19
TGTGCCAGCAGTGGAGGACTAGCGGGCCCCGAGCAGTTCTTC,CASSGGLAGPEQFF,TRBJ2-1,NA,TRBD2,TRBV25-1
TGCGCCAGCAGCTTGAGGACTAGCGCGACCGGGGAGCTGTTTTTT,CASSLRTSATGELFF,TRBJ2-2,once,TRBD2,TRBV5-1
TGTTCCAGCACCTTCGGGGGGCGCTTGACGGAATATGGCTACACCTTC,CSSTFGGRLTEYGYTF,TRBJ1-2,NA,NA,TRBV7-9